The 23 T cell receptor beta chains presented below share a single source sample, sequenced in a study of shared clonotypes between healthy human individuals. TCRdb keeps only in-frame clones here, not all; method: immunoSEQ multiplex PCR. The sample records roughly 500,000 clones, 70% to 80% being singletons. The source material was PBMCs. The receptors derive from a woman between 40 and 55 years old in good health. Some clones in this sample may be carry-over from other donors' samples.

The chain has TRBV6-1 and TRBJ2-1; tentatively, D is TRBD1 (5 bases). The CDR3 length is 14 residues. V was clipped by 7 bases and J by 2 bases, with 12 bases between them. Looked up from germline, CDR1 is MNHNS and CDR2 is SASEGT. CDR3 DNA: TGTGCCAGCACTACCAGGGCTCCCTACAATGAGCAGTTCTTC. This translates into CASTTRAPYNEQFF.

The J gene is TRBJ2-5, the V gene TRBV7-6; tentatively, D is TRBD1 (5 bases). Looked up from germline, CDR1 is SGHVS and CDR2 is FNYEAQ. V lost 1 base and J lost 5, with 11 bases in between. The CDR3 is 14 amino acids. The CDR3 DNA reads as TGTGCCAGCAGCTTAGGTCCAGGGCGGGAGACCCAGTACTTC. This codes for CASSLGPGRETQYF. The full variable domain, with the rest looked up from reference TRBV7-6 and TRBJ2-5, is GAGVSQSPRYKVTKRGQDVALRCDPISGHVSLYWYRQALGQGPEFLTYFNYEAQQDKSGLPNDRFSAERPEGSISTLTIQRTEQRDSAMYRCASSLGPGRETQYFGPGTRLLVL.

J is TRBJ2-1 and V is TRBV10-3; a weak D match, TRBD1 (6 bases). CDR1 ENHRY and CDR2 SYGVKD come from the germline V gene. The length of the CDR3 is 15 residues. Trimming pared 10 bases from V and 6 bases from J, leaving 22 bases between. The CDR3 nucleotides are TGTGCCACGCGGACGATTCCTGGGGGCGGCAATGAGCAGTTCTTC. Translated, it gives CATRTIPGGGNEQFF.

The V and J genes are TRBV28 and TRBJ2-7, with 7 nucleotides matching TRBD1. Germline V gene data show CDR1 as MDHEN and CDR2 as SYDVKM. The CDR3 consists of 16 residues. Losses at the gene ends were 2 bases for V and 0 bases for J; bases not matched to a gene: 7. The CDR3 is CASSLIGRGISYEQYF. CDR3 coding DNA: TGTGCCAGCAGTTTAATCGGCAGGGGGATCTCCTACGAGCAGTACTTC.

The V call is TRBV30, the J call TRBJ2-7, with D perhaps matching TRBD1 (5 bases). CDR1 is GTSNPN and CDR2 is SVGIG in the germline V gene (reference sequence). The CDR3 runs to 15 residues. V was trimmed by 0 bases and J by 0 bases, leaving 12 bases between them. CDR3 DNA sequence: TGTGCCTGGAGTGTCCCGACAGAGAGCTCCTACGAGCAGTACTTC. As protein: CAWSVPTESSYEQYF.

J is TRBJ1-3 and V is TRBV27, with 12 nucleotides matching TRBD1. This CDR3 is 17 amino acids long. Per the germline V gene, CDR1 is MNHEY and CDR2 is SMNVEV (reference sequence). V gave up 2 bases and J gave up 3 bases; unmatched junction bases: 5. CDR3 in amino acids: CASSLTGTGGFGNTIYF. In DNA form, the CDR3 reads TGTGCCAGCAGTTTAACCGGGACAGGGGGCTTTGGAAACACCATATATTTT.

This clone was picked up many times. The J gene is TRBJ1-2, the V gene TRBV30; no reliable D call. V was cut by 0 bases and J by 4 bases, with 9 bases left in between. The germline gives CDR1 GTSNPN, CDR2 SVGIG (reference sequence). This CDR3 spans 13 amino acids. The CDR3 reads CAWSVLRTYGYTF. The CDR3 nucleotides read TGTGCCTGGAGTGTTTTGAGGACCTATGGCTACACCTTC.

Here the CDR3 reads CANRWDSRGTEAFF. The CDR3, as DNA: TGTGCCAACCGATGGGACTCGCGGGGCACTGAAGCTTTCTTT. This chain connects TRBV2 to TRBJ1-1, with D possibly matching TRBD1 (5 bases). The CDR3 loop spans 14 amino acids. The V gene's germline CDR1 is SNHLY and CDR2 FYNNEI. The V gene lost 10 bases and the J gene lost 4 bases, with 19 bases spanning the gap. The entire variable domain, with the rest obtained from reference TRBV2 and TRBJ1-1, is as follows: EPEVTQTPSHQVTQMGQEVILRCVPISNHLYFYWYRQILGQKVEFLVSFYNNEISEKSEIFDDQFSVERPDGSNFTLKIRSTKLEDSAMYFCANRWDSRGTEAFFGQGTRLTVV.

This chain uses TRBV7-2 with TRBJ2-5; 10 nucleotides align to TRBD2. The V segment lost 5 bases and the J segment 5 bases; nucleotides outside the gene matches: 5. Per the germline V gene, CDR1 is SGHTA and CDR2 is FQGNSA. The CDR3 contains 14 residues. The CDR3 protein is CASSAQTSGETQYF. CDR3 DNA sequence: TGTGCCAGCAGCGCCCAGACTAGCGGGGAGACCCAGTACTTC.

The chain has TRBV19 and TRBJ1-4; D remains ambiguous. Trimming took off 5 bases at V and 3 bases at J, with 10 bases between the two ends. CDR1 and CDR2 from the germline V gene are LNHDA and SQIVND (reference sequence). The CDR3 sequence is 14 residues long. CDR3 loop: CASSVSGSNEKLFF. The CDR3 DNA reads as TGTGCCAGTAGTGTGTCGGGATCTAATGAAAAACTGTTTTTT.

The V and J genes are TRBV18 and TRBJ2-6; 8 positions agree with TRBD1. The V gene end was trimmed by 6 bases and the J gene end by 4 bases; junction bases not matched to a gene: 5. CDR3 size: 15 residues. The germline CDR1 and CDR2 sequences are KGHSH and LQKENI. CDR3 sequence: CASSRRGPGANVLTF. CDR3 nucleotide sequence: TGTGCCAGCTCTCGCAGGGGGCCCGGGGCCAACGTCCTGACTTTC. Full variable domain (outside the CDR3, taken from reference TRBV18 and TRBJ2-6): NAGVMQNPRHLVRRRGQEARLRCSPMKGHSHVYWYRQLPEEGLKFMVYLQKENIIDESGMPKERFSAEFPKEGPSILRIQQVVRGDSAAYFCASSRRGPGANVLTFGAGSRLTVL.

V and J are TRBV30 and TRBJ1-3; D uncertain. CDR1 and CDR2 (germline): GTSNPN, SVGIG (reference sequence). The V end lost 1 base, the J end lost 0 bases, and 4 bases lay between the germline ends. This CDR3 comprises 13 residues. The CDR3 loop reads CAWSGSSGNTIYF. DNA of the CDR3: TGTGCCTGGAGTGGCAGCTCTGGAAACACCATATATTTT. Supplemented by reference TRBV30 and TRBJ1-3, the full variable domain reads SQTIHQWPATLVQPVGSPLSLECTVEGTSNPNLYWYRQAAGRGLQLLFYSVGIGQISSEVPQNLSASRPQDRQFILSSKKLLLSDSGFYLCAWSGSSGNTIYFGEGSWLTVV.

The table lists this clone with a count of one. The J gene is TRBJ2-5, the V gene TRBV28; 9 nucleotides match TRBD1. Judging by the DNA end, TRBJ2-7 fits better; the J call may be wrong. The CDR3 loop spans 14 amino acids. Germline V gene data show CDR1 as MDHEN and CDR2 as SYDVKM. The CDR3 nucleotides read TGTGCCAGCAGGGGACAGGGACGGGCCTACGAGCAGTACTTC. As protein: CASRGQGRAYEQYF.

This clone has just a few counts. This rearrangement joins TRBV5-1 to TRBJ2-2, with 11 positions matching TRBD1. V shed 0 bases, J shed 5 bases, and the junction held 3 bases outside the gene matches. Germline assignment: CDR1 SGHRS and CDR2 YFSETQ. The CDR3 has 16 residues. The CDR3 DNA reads TGCGCCAGCAGCTTGGAAGGGACAGGGGGTACCGGGGAGCTGTTTTTT. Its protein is CASSLEGTGGTGELFF.

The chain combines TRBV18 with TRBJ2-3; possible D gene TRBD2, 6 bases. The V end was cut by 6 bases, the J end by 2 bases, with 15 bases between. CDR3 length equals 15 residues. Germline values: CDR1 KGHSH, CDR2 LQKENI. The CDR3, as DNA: TGTGCCAGCTCCTCCGCAGGGAGGTTCACAGATACGCAGTATTTT. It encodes CASSSAGRFTDTQYF. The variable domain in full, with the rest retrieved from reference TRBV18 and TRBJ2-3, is NAGVMQNPRHLVRRRGQEARLRCSPMKGHSHVYWYRQLPEEGLKFMVYLQKENIIDESGMPKERFSAEFPKEGPSILRIQQVVRGDSAAYFCASSSAGRFTDTQYFGPGTRLTVL.

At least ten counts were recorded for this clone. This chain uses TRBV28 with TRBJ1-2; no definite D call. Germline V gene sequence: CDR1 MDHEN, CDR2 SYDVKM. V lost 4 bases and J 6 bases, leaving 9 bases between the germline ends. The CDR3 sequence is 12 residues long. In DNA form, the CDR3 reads TGTGCCAGCAGTTACAATCCGGATGGCTACACCTTC. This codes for CASSYNPDGYTF.

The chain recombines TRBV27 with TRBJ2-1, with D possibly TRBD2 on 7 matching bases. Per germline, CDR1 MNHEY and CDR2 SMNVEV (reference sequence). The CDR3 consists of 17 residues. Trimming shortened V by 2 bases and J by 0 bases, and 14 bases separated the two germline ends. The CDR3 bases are TGTGCCAGCAGTTTAGTGGGGGCGGGAGTCTCCTACAATGAGCAGTTCTTC. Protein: CASSLVGAGVSYNEQFF.

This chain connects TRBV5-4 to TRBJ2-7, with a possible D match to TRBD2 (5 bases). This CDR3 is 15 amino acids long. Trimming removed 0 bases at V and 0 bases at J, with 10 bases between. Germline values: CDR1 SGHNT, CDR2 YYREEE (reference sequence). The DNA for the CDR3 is TGTGCCAGCAGCTTGGAACTAGGAGGCTCCTACGAGCAGTACTTC. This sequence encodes CASSLELGGSYEQYF.

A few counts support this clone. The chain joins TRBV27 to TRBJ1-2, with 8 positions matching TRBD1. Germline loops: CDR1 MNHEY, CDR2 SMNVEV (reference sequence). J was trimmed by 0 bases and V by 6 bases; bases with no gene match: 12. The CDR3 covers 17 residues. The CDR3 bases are TGTGCCAGCAGGAACTATAGACAGGGGCCTGCTAACTATGGCTACACCTTC. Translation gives CASRNYRQGPANYGYTF.

The CDR3 DNA reads TGTGCCAGTATTCGGGCCTCCGCAGCGGACACTGAAGCTTTCTTT. It encodes CASIRASAADTEAFF. This chain uses TRBV19 with TRBJ1-1, with D unresolved. Germline lookup yields CDR1 LNHDA and CDR2 SQIVND (reference sequence). The CDR3 is 15 amino acids. Trimming shortened V by 7 bases and J by 3 bases, and 18 bases separated the two germline ends.

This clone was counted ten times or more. CDR3 region: CASSPGLAGGVETQYF. The CDR3 nucleotides read TGTGCCAGCAGCCCGGGACTAGCGGGAGGAGTGGAGACCCAGTACTTC. The chain recombines TRBV7-9 with TRBJ2-5, with 15 bases matching TRBD2. Germline CDR1 SEHNR, CDR2 FQNEAQ (reference sequence). The CDR3 is 16 residues long. After removal of 5 bases from V and 5 bases from J, the junction contained 6 bases not matched to a gene.

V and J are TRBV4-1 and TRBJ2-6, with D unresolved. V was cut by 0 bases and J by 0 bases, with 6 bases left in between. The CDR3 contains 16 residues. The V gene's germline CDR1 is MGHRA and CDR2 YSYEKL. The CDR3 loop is CASSQESNSGANVLTF. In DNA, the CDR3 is TGCGCCAGCAGCCAAGAGTCGAACTCTGGGGCCAACGTCCTGACTTTC.

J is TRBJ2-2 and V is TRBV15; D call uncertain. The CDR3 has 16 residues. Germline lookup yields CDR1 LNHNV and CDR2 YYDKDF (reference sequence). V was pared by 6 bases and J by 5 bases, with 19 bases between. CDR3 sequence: CATRSSQAPRTGELFF. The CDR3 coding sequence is TGTGCCACCAGGAGCTCCCAGGCCCCAAGGACCGGGGAGCTGTTTTTT.